The rows below give T cell receptor beta chains drawn from one sample of a study of blood T cell repertoires in COVID-19. Produced via immunoSEQ multiplex PCR; TCRdb's table is partial and in-frame only. The data show tens of thousands of clones, 70% to 90% seen once. Sequenced sample: peripheral blood. The origin of the receptors is a woman of 80 years or more with active COVID-19. Each CDR3 is given without its conserved first and last residue.

TRBJ2-1 13 TRBV4-2 ASSQTQGEYNEQF
TRBJ2-7 12 TRBV24-1 ATSDPGRGSEQY
TRBJ2-3 15 TRBV7-3 ASSPLGTSGVTDTQY
TRBJ1-6 14 TRBV4-3 ASSQGQPYYNSPLH
TRBJ2-3 11 TRBV7-3 ASSLGRGDTQY
TRBJ2-5 11 TRBV15 ATRLVPLETQY
TRBJ2-7 12 TRBV21-1 ASSNLGGEVEQY
TRBJ2-1 10 TRBV2 ARSRLDNEQF
TRBJ1-2 11 TRBV19 ARLDSAHYGYT
TRBJ2-7 11 TRBV7-2 ASSLLKSYEQY
TRBJ2-3 14 TRBV7-8 ASSLVAGRSTDTQY
TRBJ1-5 14 TRBV19 ASSSPRDRGRQPQH
TRBJ2-1 14 TRBV18 ASSPDRGPSYNEQF
TRBJ2-2 13 TRBV6-6 ASSPSGKASGELF
TRBJ1-5 14 TRBV19 ASRGTGAPSNQPQH
TRBJ2-3 11 TRBV7-3 ASSPLSTDAQY
TRBJ1-1 11 TRBV7-2 ASSATVNTEAF
TRBJ2-3 15 TRBV7-9 ASSLIFGQGNTDTQY
TRBJ2-5 13 TRBV11-2 ASSNQGLAGETQY
TRBJ2-7 12 TRBV5-4 ASRQRLGAIEQY
TRBJ2-2 11 TRBV5-1 ASSYTGGGELF
TRBJ2-1 12 TRBV7-2 ASSPSPQVNEQF
TRBJ2-7 13 TRBV27 ASSLTLAGVQEQY
TRBJ2-7 14 TRBV6-2/TRBV6-3 ASSGTSGRWTYEQY
TRBJ2-7 16 TRBV21-1 ASTQTNPDGNRPYEQY
TRBJ2-1 14 TRBV27 ASSLYGAEGSNEQF
TRBJ1-3 12 TRBV28 ASSFRGVGNTIY
TRBJ2-2 14 TRBV10-3 AISEGQGTSAGELF
TRBJ2-1 15 TRBV10-3 AIRSGLAGASYNEQF
TRBJ2-7 9 TRBV12-3/TRBV12-4 ASSFAYEQY
TRBJ2-7 13 TRBV9 ASSVDGRGPYEQY
TRBJ2-5 14 TRBV11-2 ASSLGDRGRKETQY
TRBJ2-7 14 TRBV19 ASSTTSGRVVHEQY
TRBJ2-7 12 TRBV20-1 SASGTSGRYEQY
TRBJ2-2 13 TRBV19 ASSLPGQLTGELF
TRBJ2-6 15 TRBV19 ASGRTVPTSGANVLT
TRBJ2-5 13 TRBV25-1 ASSESGRGQETQY
TRBJ2-3 14 TRBV9 ASSASGGRRTDTQY
TRBJ2-7 13 TRBV7-6 ASSLTGAQESEQY
TRBJ2-3 15 TRBV7-9 ASSLAEREGLSDTQY
TRBJ2-3 14 TRBV4-1 ASTNPPAGSTDTQY